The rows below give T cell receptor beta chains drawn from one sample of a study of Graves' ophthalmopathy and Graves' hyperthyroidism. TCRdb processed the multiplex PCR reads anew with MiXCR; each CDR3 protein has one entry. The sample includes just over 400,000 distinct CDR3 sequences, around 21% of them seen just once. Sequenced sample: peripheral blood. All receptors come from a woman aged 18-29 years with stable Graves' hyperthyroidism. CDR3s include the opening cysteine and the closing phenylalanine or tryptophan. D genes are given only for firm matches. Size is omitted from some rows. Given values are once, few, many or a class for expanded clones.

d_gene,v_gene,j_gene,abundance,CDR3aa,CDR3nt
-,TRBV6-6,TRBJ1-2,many,CASKGRDYGYTF,TGTGCCAGCAAAGGCAGGGATTATGGCTACACCTTC
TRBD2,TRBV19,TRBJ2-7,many,CASSIQRGAYEQYF,TGTGCCAGTAGTATCCAGCGGGGGGCCTACGAGCAGTACTTC
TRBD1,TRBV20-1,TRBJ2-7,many,CSAHPIGTGGREQYF,TGCAGTGCCCACCCCATAGGGACAGGGGGTCGGGAGCAGTACTTC
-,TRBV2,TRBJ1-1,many,CASSEGYRGEAFF,TGTGCCAGCAGTGAAGGGTACCGAGGTGAAGCTTTCTTT
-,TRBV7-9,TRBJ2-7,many,CASSFGVCEQYF,TGTGCCAGCAGCTTTGGGGTTTGCGAGCAGTACTTC
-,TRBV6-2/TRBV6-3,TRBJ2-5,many,CASSFSATQYF,TGTGCCAGCAGTTTTTCGGCGACCCAGTACTTC
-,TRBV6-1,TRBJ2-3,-,CASSTGPGGSTDTQYF,TGTGCCAGCAGTACGGGACCAGGAGGGAGCACAGATACGCAGTATTTT
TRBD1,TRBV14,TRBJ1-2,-,CSSSRDSFYGYTF,TGTTCCAGCAGCCGGGACAGCTTCTATGGCTACACCTTC
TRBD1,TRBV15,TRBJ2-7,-,CATSFGGQEDYEQYF,TGTGCCACCAGCTTTGGGGGACAGGAGGACTACGAGCAGTACTTC
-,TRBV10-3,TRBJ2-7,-,CAISESRSGRGYEQYF,TGTGCCATCAGTGAGTCGAGGTCTGGGCGGGGCTACGAGCAGTACTTC
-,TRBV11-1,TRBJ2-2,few,CASSIRTGRDTGELFF,TGTGCCAGCAGCATCCGGACAGGGAGGGACACCGGGGAGCTGTTTTTT
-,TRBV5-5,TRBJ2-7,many,CASSIPRPSRYEQYF,TGTGCCAGCAGCATACCCCGTCCGAGCCGCTACGAGCAGTACTTC
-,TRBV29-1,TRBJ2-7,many,CSVDSGEQYF,TGCAGCGTTGACTCGGGCGAGCAGTACTTC
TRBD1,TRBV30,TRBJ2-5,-,CAWSVTGRETQYF,TGTGCCTGGAGTGTGACAGGGAGAGAGACCCAGTACTTC
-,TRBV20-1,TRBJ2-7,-,CSARIGYTYEQYF,TGCAGTGCTCGTATAGGCTATACCTACGAGCAGTACTTC
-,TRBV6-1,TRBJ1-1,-,CASTGDGNTEAFF,TGTGCCAGCACCGGGGACGGCAACACTGAAGCTTTCTTT
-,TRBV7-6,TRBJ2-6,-,CASGGAGANVLTF,TGTGCCTCCGGTGGGGCTGGGGCCAACGTCCTGACTTTC
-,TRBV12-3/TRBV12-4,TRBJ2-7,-,CASSAGNPYEQYF,TGTGCCAGCAGTGCCGGGAACCCTTACGAGCAGTACTTC
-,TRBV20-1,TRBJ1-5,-,CSARPKWSQGNQPQHF,TGCAGTGCTAGACCTAAATGGTCACAGGGTAATCAGCCCCAGCATTTT
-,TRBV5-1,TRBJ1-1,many,CASSRGEQGEEAFF,TGCGCCAGCAGCAGAGGGGAGCAGGGTGAGGAAGCTTTCTTT